This T cell receptor beta chain comes out of a study of CD8 T cells in Susac syndrome. Random hexamers were used to reverse transcribe the RNA input (about 0.5 to 1 ug). Amplification of TCR beta CDR3 was carried out by immunoSEQ multiplex PCR, which covered 54 Vbeta and 13 Jbeta segments. TCRdb analysed the immunoSEQ multiplex PCR reads with MiXCR anew, one entry per CDR3 protein. The data contain under 250,000 distinct CDR3 sequences, around 93% of them singletons. The CDR3 is 14 residues long. Germline lookup yields CDR1 MDHEN and CDR2 SYDVKM. V dropped 5 bases and J dropped 4; count of bases not matched to a gene: 7. The authors carried out high-throughput sequencing of TCR beta. They applied it to CD8+ and CD4+ T cells obtained from blood. The TEMRA cells underwent FACS enrichment, while the CD8+ and CD4+ T cells underwent negative isolation.

This clonotype originated in a human donor with multiple sclerosis. The chain couples TRBV28 to TRBJ2-5, with TRBD1 matching 7 bases. Sequences were obtained from CD4+ T cells from PBMCs. The CDR3 DNA is TGTGCCAGCAGTGCTAAGACAGGGAGAGAGACCCAGTACTTC. Its translation: CASSAKTGRETQYF.